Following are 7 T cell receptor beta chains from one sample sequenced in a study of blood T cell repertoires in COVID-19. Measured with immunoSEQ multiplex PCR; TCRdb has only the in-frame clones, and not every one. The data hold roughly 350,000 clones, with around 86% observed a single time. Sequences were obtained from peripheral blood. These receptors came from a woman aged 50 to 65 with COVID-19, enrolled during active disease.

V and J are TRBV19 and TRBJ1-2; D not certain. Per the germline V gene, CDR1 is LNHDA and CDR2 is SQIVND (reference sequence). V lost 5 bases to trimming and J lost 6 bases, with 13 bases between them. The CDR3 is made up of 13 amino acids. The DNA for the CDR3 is TGTGCCAGTAGTCGAGAGTTGGTTGATGGCTACACCTTC. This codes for CASSRELVDGYTF.

The DNA for the CDR3 is TGTGCCAGCAGCTTAGGGCTAGCGGAATACAATGAGCAGTTCTTC. Translation gives CASSLGLAEYNEQFF. The chain couples TRBV11-2 to TRBJ2-1, with TRBD2 identical over 7 bases. This CDR3 has 15 residues. J lost 4 bases, V lost 1 base, and 4 bases had no gene match. Germline CDR1 is SGHAT and CDR2 is FQNNGV.

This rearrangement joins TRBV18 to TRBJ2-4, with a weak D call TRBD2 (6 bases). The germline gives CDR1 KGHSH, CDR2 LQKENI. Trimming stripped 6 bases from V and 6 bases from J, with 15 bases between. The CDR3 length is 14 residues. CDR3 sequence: CASSPNLEGNIQYF. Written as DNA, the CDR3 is TGTGCCAGCTCCCCGAACTTGGAGGGAAACATTCAGTACTTC.

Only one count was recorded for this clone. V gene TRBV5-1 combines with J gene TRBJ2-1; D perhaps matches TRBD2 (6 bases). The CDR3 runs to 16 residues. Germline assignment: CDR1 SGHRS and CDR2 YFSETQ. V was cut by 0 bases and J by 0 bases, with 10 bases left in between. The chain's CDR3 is CASSLDAGSSYNEQFF. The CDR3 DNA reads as TGCGCCAGCAGCTTGGACGCGGGGAGCTCCTACAATGAGCAGTTCTTC.

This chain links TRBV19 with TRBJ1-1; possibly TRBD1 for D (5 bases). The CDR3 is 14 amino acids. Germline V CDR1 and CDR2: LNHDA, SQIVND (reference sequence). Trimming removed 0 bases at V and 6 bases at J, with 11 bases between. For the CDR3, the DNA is TGTGCCAGTAGTATAGATCGCGGGGGGGCTGAAGCTTTCTTT. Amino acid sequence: CASSIDRGGAEAFF.

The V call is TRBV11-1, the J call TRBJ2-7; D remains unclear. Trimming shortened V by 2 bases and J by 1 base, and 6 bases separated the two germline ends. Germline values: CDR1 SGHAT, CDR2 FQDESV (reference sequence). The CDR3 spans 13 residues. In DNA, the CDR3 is TGTGCCAGCAGCTTAACAGAATCCTACGAGCAGTACTTC. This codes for CASSLTESYEQYF.

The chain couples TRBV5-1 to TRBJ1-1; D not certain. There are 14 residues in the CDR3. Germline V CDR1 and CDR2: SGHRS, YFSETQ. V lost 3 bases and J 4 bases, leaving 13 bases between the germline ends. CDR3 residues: CASSSSPGSTEAFF. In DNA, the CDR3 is TGCGCCAGCAGCTCGTCTCCCGGGAGCACTGAAGCTTTCTTT.